This T cell receptor beta chain is drawn from a study of T cells after yellow fever vaccination. The sample holds a few counts of this clonotype. What it binds is not known. Template-switching 5'RACE yielded the TCR cDNA; a universal primer site and UMIs were added in the process. One entry per CDR3 protein results from TCRdb running MiXCR on the 5' RACE reads. The repertoire holds 450,000 to 550,000 distinct CDR3 sequences, with 15% to 20% as singletons. Study-wide results and caveats: The secondary response was weaker, and its peak arrived faster, on day 5 versus 15. Abundant bulk-derived clonotypes could contaminate FACS-sorted repertoires.

The sequence derives from a man between 25 and 39 years old who received the YFV17D yellow fever vaccine. The source material was PBMCs, sampled 15 days after the yellow fever booster vaccination.

CDR3 loop: CASSESGRAGETQYF. Here the CDR3 DNA reads TGTGCCAGCAGCGAAAGCGGGAGAGCGGGGGAGACCCAGTACTTC. The rearrangement joins TRBV7-9 to TRBJ2-5, with 8 positions matching TRBD2. The CDR3 contains 15 residues. Trimming removed 5 bases from V and 5 bases from J; junction bases left unmatched: 10. From germline, CDR1 is SEHNR and CDR2 FQNEAQ (reference sequence).